The entry below gives a single TCR beta chain sequence along with its context. These data belong to a study of blood T cell repertoires in COVID-19. Study-wide context: The United States, Italy and Spain provided the acute and convalescent COVID-19 samples.

The germline V gene encodes CDR1 MNHEY and CDR2 SMNVEV (reference sequence). The CDR3 totals 15 residues. V shed 2 bases, J shed 4 bases, and the junction held 3 bases outside the gene matches. Sequencing used immunoSEQ multiplex PCR; TCRdb keeps in-frame clones, though not all of them. The sample holds around 38,000 clones, 70% to 90% seen once. The sequenced material came from peripheral blood. The V and J genes are TRBV27 and TRBJ2-1; 9 bases align to TRBD2. This sequence originates from a man aged 55-75 years with COVID-19, enrolled during active disease. The CDR3 coding sequence is TGTGCCAGCAGTTTACGCCTAGCGGGGTACAATGAGCAGTTCTTC. It specifies CASSLRLAGYNEQFF.